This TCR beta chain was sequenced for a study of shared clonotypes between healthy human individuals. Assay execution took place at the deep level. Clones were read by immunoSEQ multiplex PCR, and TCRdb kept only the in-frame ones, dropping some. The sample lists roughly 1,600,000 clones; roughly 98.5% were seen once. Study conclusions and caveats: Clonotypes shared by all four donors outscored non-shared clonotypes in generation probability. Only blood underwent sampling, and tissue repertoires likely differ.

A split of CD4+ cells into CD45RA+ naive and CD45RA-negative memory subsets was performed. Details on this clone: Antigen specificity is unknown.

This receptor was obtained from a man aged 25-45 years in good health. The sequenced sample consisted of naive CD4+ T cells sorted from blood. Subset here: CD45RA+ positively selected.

The CDR3 nucleotides read TGTGCCAGCTCACCACGGGTGGAGGGCAATCAGCCCCAGCATTTT. Translating it yields CASSPRVEGNQPQHF. The chain is built from TRBV18 and TRBJ1-5, with no clear D. The germline V gene has CDR1 KGHSH and CDR2 LQKENI. The CDR3 is made up of 15 amino acids. The V gene lost 1 base and the J gene lost 2 bases, with 9 bases spanning the gap.